Listed below are T cell receptor beta chains from one sample, sequenced in a study of T-cell reconstitution after alpha-beta-depleted transplantation in children. TCRdb reprocessed the PCR reads via MiXCR and lists one record per CDR3 protein. The data contain fewer than 700,000 distinct CDR3 sequences, about 23% of them seen just once; the ten biggest clones take up around an eighth. This sample comprised PBMCs, mostly from graft donor cells, obtained 360 days after TCRalphabeta/CD19-depleted stem cell transplant. The receptors were gathered from a boy younger than two who had a stem cell transplant for acute myeloid leukemia, so the T cells may come from the graft donor. Each CDR3 is given with its conserved first and last residue. The D gene is left open where the match is weak. Part of the rows lack a size; the others show once, few, many or a class for expanded clones.

abundance: -; v_gene: TRBV10-3; d_gene: TRBD2; j_gene: TRBJ2-5; CDR3nt: TGTGCCATCAGTAAGCTAGCGGGGGCGCAAGAGACCCAGTACTTC; CDR3aa: CAISKLAGAQETQYF
abundance: few; v_gene: TRBV20-1; d_gene: -; j_gene: TRBJ2-1; CDR3nt: TGCAGTGCTAGAGAGGTCTATGAGCAGTTCTTC; CDR3aa: CSAREVYEQFF
abundance: -; v_gene: TRBV28; d_gene: -; j_gene: TRBJ1-6; CDR3nt: TGTGCCAGCAGTCGCGTTTTGGCAAATTCACCCCTCCACTTT; CDR3aa: CASSRVLANSPLHF
abundance: few; v_gene: TRBV12-3/TRBV12-4; d_gene: -; j_gene: TRBJ2-7; CDR3nt: TGTGCCAGCAGTTTCCGGGGCAGCTATAACGAGCAGTACTTC; CDR3aa: CASSFRGSYNEQYF
abundance: many; v_gene: TRBV27; d_gene: -; j_gene: TRBJ2-5; CDR3nt: TGTGCCAGCGGCGAAATTGACACTGGCGGGACCCAGTACTTC; CDR3aa: CASGEIDTGGTQYF
abundance: -; v_gene: TRBV21-1; d_gene: -; j_gene: TRBJ1-5; CDR3nt: TGTGCCAGCAGCAAAAGGGTTTTGGACAGGGGGAGCAATCAGCCCCAGCATTTT; CDR3aa: CASSKRVLDRGSNQPQHF
abundance: -; v_gene: TRBV10-3; d_gene: TRBD2; j_gene: TRBJ2-5; CDR3nt: TGTGCCACCGGACTAGCGGGGGGGCCGGAGACCCAGTACTTC; CDR3aa: CATGLAGGPETQYF
abundance: -; v_gene: TRBV5-1; d_gene: TRBD2; j_gene: TRBJ2-5; CDR3nt: TGCGCCAGCACCCATGGTAGGACTAGGCAAGAGACCCAGTACTTC; CDR3aa: CASTHGRTRQETQYF
abundance: few; v_gene: TRBV12-3/TRBV12-4; d_gene: TRBD2; j_gene: TRBJ2-1; CDR3nt: TGTGCCAGCAGTTTAGCGGCCAGCGGGGCTCACTTC; CDR3aa: CASSLAASGAHF
abundance: few; v_gene: TRBV12-3/TRBV12-4; d_gene: -; j_gene: TRBJ1-6; CDR3nt: TGTGCCAGCAGTGGCGGAGGGGGATCATGGTCACCCCTCCACTTT; CDR3aa: CASSGGGGSWSPLHF
abundance: many; v_gene: TRBV28; d_gene: -; j_gene: TRBJ2-3; CDR3nt: TGTGCCAGCAGTTTGCTGCGCGGGGCCAGCACAGATACGCAGTATTTT; CDR3aa: CASSLLRGASTDTQYF
abundance: -; v_gene: TRBV20-1; d_gene: TRBD2; j_gene: TRBJ2-3; CDR3nt: TGCAGTGCTCGAAGGGCTAGCGGGGGGAGCACAGATACGCAGTATTTT; CDR3aa: CSARRASGGSTDTQYF
abundance: many; v_gene: TRBV12-3/TRBV12-4; d_gene: -; j_gene: TRBJ2-7; CDR3nt: TGTGCCAGCAGGGTAGGGGTTTACGAGCAGTACTTC; CDR3aa: CASRVGVYEQYF
abundance: -; v_gene: TRBV12-3/TRBV12-4; d_gene: -; j_gene: TRBJ1-5; CDR3nt: TGTGCCAGCAGTCCCCGCAGGGATCAGCCCCAGCATTTT; CDR3aa: CASSPRRDQPQHF
abundance: -; v_gene: TRBV6-2/TRBV6-3; d_gene: -; j_gene: TRBJ2-1; CDR3nt: TGTGCCAGCAGCCAGTCGGGGGAGCAGTTCTTC; CDR3aa: CASSQSGEQFF
abundance: -; v_gene: TRBV20-1; d_gene: -; j_gene: TRBJ1-2; CDR3nt: TGCAGTGCTAGAGACTTAGGGGCCTATGGCTACACCTTC; CDR3aa: CSARDLGAYGYTF
abundance: -; v_gene: TRBV27; d_gene: -; j_gene: TRBJ1-1; CDR3nt: TGTGCCAGCAGTTCCTCGGGTTCGTCGACTGAAGCTTTCTTT; CDR3aa: CASSSSGSSTEAFF
abundance: few; v_gene: TRBV6-2/TRBV6-3; d_gene: -; j_gene: TRBJ2-5; CDR3nt: TGTGCCAGCAGTTCCCACCTCAGGGTGACCCTGCAAGAGACCCAGTACTTC; CDR3aa: CASSSHLRVTLQETQYF
abundance: few; v_gene: TRBV4-2; d_gene: -; j_gene: TRBJ2-3; CDR3nt: TGTGCCAGCAGCCAACAGGGGGGGCAGGTCGCAGATACGCAGTATTTT; CDR3aa: CASSQQGGQVADTQYF
abundance: many; v_gene: TRBV12-3/TRBV12-4; d_gene: -; j_gene: TRBJ1-2; CDR3nt: TGTGCCAGCAGTCCTTGGCAGGGGGGCTACACCTTC; CDR3aa: CASSPWQGGYTF
abundance: -; v_gene: TRBV12-3/TRBV12-4; d_gene: TRBD2; j_gene: TRBJ2-2; CDR3nt: TGTGCCAGCAGTCCCGAGAGGGGGACTAGCGAGAACACCGGGGAGCTGTTTTTT; CDR3aa: CASSPERGTSENTGELFF
abundance: many; v_gene: TRBV6-5; d_gene: -; j_gene: TRBJ1-3; CDR3nt: TGTGCCAGCAGTTACTCGAAAATGAGCTCTGGAAACACCATATATTTT; CDR3aa: CASSYSKMSSGNTIYF
abundance: many; v_gene: TRBV11-2; d_gene: -; j_gene: TRBJ1-5; CDR3nt: TGTGCCAGCAGCCAAGGCGGAGATCAGCCCCAGCATTTT; CDR3aa: CASSQGGDQPQHF
abundance: many; v_gene: TRBV5-6; d_gene: -; j_gene: TRBJ2-6; CDR3nt: TGTGCCAGCGCGTCAGGTGGGGCCAACGTCCTGACTTTC; CDR3aa: CASASGGANVLTF
abundance: many; v_gene: TRBV20-1; d_gene: -; j_gene: TRBJ1-4; CDR3nt: TGCAGTGCTAGAGGAGATGAGCATCCCAAGAATCTCAATGAAAAACTGTTTTTT; CDR3aa: CSARGDEHPKNLNEKLFF
abundance: -; v_gene: TRBV20-1; d_gene: -; j_gene: TRBJ1-5; CDR3nt: TGCAGTGCTAGAGTACCGGGGGGTCAGCCCCAGCATTTT; CDR3aa: CSARVPGGQPQHF
abundance: once; v_gene: TRBV5-1; d_gene: TRBD2; j_gene: TRBJ2-5; CDR3nt: TGCGCCAGCAGCCCCGAGATAGCGGGGGCCTTCCAAGAGACCCAGTACTTC; CDR3aa: CASSPEIAGAFQETQYF
abundance: -; v_gene: TRBV20-1; d_gene: -; j_gene: TRBJ1-5; CDR3nt: TGCAGTGCTAGAGATCTTACGGGGCTAAATCAGCCCCAGCATTTT; CDR3aa: CSARDLTGLNQPQHF
abundance: many; v_gene: TRBV25-1; d_gene: TRBD1; j_gene: TRBJ2-7; CDR3nt: TGTGCCAGCATAGGACAGGGGGCCCACGAGCAGTACTTC; CDR3aa: CASIGQGAHEQYF
abundance: -; v_gene: TRBV5-1; d_gene: TRBD1; j_gene: TRBJ2-1; CDR3nt: TGCGCCAGCAGCTCCCCCGGGACAGGGAGCTCCTACAATGAGCAGTTCTTC; CDR3aa: CASSSPGTGSSYNEQFF